The next 12 T cell receptor beta chains were all read from a single sample in a study of response to subunit inactivated influenza vaccine. MiXCR, run by TCRdb on the RT-PCR reads, gives a single entry per CDR3 protein. Altogether roughly 290,000 distinct CDR3 sequences are present, roughly 22% being singletons, with the ten largest covering 10%. This material consisted of PBMCs from blood, taken approximately 22 months after vaccination. The receptors shown here come from a man aged 45 to 75 who received an inactivated influenza vaccine.

About this clonotype: A much larger clone sits a single nucleotide away, making a read error possible. The genes are TRBV12-3 or TRBV12-4 and TRBJ1-5, with a tentative D call TRBD1 (5 bases). Deletions cut 5 bases from V and 3 bases from J, with 8 bases between. The CDR3 is 13 amino acids. The CDR3 bases are TGTGCCAGCAGTCTCAGGGACAATCAGCCCCAGCATTTT. Translation gives CASSLRDNQPQHF.

The V gene is TRBV30, the J gene TRBJ1-3; D perhaps matches TRBD1 (6 bases). The CDR3 covers 16 residues. Per the germline V gene, CDR1 is GTSNPN and CDR2 is SVGIG (reference sequence). V lost 4 bases, J lost 4 bases, and 20 bases lay in between. The CDR3 here is CAWTPWGGHGGNTIYF. As DNA, the CDR3 is TGTGCCTGGACCCCCTGGGGGGGACACGGCGGAAACACCATATATTTT.

In this sample, this clonotype turned up a few times. The chain links TRBV9 to TRBJ1-2; 7 nucleotides match TRBD1. The CDR3 totals 15 residues. The germline V gene has CDR1 SGDLS and CDR2 YYNGEE. V dropped 0 bases and J dropped 4; count of bases not matched to a gene: 6. CDR3 loop: CASSVGGRGSYGYTF. DNA of the CDR3: TGTGCCAGCAGCGTAGGTGGCAGGGGGAGCTATGGCTACACCTTC.

V gene TRBV14 combines with J gene TRBJ1-2, with a possible D match to TRBD1 (5 bases). The CDR3 contains 14 residues. Deletions cut 1 base from V and 7 bases from J, with 13 bases between. CDR1 is SGHDN and CDR2 is FVKESK in the germline V gene. The CDR3 region has the DNA TGTGCCAGCAGCCAAGTCGAGGGGTGGGCTGGCTACACCTTC. Translating gives CASSQVEGWAGYTF.

This clonotype was seen only a few times. The rearrangement joins TRBV5-4 to TRBJ1-6; TRBD1 is a possible D gene (6 bases). The length of the CDR3 is 14 residues. Germline CDR1 SGHNT, CDR2 YYREEE (reference sequence). V was clipped by 4 bases and J by 14 bases, with 19 bases between them. CDR3 region: CASSATGHRGALHF. The CDR3 DNA follows: TGTGCCAGCAGCGCTACGGGACATCGGGGAGCCCTCCACTTT.

The chain uses TRBV5-1 and TRBJ2-7, with 7 nucleotides matching TRBD1. Germline V CDR1 and CDR2: SGHRS, YFSETQ. This CDR3 contains 14 residues. Trimming took 4 bases from V and 1 from J; bases not matched to a gene: 5. The CDR3 here is CASSTTGRSYEQYF. The CDR3 coding sequence is TGCGCCAGCAGCACGACAGGGAGATCCTACGAGCAGTACTTC. The full variable domain, rest sourced from reference TRBV5-1 and TRBJ2-7, is KAGVTQTPRYLIKTRGQQVTLSCSPISGHRSVSWYQQTPGQGLQFLFEYFSETQRNKGNFPGRFSGRQFSNSRSEMNVSTLELGDSALYLCASSTTGRSYEQYFGPGTRLTVT.

This chain links TRBV12-3 or TRBV12-4 with TRBJ2-1; the match to TRBD2 covers 7 bases. The CDR3 spans 14 residues. The ends lost 3 bases at V and 4 bases at J; junction bases unmatched: 3. CDR3 in amino acids: CASSFGGNYNEQFF. The CDR3 DNA reads TGTGCCAGCAGTTTCGGGGGGAATTACAATGAGCAGTTCTTC.

This chain connects TRBV20-1 to TRBJ1-1; D perhaps matches TRBD1 (6 bases). The CDR3 consists of 12 residues. V was pared by 6 bases and J by 4 bases, with 12 bases between. CDR1 and CDR2 (germline): DFQATT, SNEGSKA (reference sequence). The CDR3 protein is CSAPRGGTEAFF. The CDR3 nucleotides are TGCAGTGCCCCTAGGGGGGGCACTGAAGCTTTCTTT.

This clonotype was recorded a few times. V is TRBV12-3 or TRBV12-4 and J is TRBJ2-1, with D tentatively TRBD1 (5 bases). V was cut by 6 bases and J by 4 bases, with 16 bases left in between. There are 15 residues in the CDR3. The CDR3 loop reads CASRQVRERYNEQFF. The CDR3 region has the DNA TGTGCCAGCAGACAAGTCAGGGAAAGGTACAATGAGCAGTTCTTC.

This chain uses TRBV7-6 with TRBJ2-1; either TRBD1 or TRBD2 may fit D (5 bases each). CDR1 is SGHVS, CDR2 FNYEAQ, per germline. V shed 1 base and J shed 1 base, with 14 bases lying between them. This CDR3 is 17 amino acids long. Here the CDR3 reads CASSLGGARVSYNEQFF. The CDR3 DNA reads as TGTGCCAGCAGCTTAGGTGGGGCGAGGGTTTCCTACAATGAGCAGTTCTTC.

The V call is TRBV4-2, the J call TRBJ2-3; TRBD2 agrees at 8 bases. J lost 4 bases, V lost 6 bases, and 6 bases had no gene match. Germline V gene data show CDR1 as LGHNA and CDR2 as YNFKEQ. This CDR3 region has 14 residues. The CDR3 sequence is CASSERGRADTQYF. Here the CDR3 DNA reads TGTGCCAGCAGTGAGCGGGGGAGGGCAGATACGCAGTATTTT.

This chain uses TRBV7-2 with TRBJ1-4; weak D call: TRBD1 (6 bases). The length of the CDR3 is 14 residues. V lost 3 bases and J lost 8, with 13 bases in between. Looked up from germline, CDR1 is SGHTA and CDR2 is FQGNSA. The chain's CDR3 is CASSLRGAREKLFF. CDR3 sequence (DNA): TGTGCCAGCAGCTTGCGGGGGGCTAGGGAAAAACTGTTTTTT.